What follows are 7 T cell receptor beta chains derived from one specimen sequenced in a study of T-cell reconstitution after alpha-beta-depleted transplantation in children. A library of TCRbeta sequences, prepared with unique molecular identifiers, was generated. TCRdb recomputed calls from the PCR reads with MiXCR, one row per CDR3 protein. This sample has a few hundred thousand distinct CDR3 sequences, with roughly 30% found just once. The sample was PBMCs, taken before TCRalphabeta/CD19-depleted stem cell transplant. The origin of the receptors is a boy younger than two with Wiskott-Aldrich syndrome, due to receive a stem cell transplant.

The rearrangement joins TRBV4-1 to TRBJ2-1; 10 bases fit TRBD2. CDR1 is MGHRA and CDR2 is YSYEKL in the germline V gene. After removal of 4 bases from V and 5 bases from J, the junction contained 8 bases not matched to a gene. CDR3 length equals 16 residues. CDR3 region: CASSRVWTSGNNEQFF. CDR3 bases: TGCGCCAGCAGCCGGGTATGGACTAGCGGCAACAATGAGCAGTTCTTC.

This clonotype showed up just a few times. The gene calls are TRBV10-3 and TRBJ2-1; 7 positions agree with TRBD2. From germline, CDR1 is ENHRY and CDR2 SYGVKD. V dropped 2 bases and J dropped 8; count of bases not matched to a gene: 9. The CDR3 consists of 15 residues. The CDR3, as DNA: TGTGCCATCAGTGAGGGACTAGAATACCCCGATGAGCAGTTCTTC. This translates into CAISEGLEYPDEQFF.

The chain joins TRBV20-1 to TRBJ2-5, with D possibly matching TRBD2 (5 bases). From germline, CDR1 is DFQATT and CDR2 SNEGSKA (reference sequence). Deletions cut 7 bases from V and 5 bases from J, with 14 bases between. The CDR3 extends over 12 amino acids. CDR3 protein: CSVRGSTETQYF. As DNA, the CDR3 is TGCAGTGTACGAGGGAGTACTGAGACCCAGTACTTC.

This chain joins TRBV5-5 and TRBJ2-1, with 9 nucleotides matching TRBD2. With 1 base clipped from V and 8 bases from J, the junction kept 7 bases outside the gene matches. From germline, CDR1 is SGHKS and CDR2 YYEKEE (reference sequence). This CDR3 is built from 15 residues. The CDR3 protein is CASSLRTSAWDEQFF. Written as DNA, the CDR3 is TGTGCCAGCAGCTTGCGGACTAGCGCGTGGGATGAGCAGTTCTTC. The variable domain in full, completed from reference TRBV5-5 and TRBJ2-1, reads DAGVTQSPTHLIKTRGQQVTLRCSPISGHKSVSWYQQVLGQGPQFIFQYYEKEERGRGNFPDRFSARQFPNYSSELNVNALLLGDSALYLCASSLRTSAWDEQFFGPGTRLTVL.

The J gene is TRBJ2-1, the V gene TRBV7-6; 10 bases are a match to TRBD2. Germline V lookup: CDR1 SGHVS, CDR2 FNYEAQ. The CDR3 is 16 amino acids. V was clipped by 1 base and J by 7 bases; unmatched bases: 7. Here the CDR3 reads CASSLGLAGGQNEQFF. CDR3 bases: TGTGCCAGCAGCTTAGGGTTAGCGGGAGGACAGAATGAGCAGTTCTTC.

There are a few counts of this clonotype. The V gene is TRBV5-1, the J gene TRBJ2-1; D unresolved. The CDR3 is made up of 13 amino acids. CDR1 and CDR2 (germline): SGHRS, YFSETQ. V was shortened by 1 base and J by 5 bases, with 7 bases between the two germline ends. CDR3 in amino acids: CASSLIPNNEQFF. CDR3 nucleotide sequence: TGCGCCAGCAGCTTGATCCCCAACAATGAGCAGTTCTTC.

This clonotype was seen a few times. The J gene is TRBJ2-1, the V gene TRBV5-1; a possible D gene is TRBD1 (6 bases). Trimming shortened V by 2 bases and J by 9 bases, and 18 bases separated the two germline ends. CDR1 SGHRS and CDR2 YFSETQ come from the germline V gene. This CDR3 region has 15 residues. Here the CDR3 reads CASSFRQGREGEQFF. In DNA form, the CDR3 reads TGCGCCAGCAGCTTTCGGCAGGGGCGCGAGGGTGAGCAGTTCTTC.